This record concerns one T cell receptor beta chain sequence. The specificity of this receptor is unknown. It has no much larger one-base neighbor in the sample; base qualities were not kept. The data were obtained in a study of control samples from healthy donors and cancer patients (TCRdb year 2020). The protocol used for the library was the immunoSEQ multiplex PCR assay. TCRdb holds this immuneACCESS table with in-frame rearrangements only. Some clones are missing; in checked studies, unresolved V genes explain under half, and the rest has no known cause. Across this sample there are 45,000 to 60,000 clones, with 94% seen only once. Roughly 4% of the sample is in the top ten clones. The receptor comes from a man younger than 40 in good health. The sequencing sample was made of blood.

The CDR3 here reads CASLRAGSPLHF. The nucleotide sequence is TGTGCCAGCCTACGGGCAGGTTCACCCCTCCACTTT. The chain links TRBV7-9 with TRBJ1-6, with no confidently assigned D gene. Trimming removed 8 bases from V and 9 bases from J, leaving 11 bases between the germline ends. As encoded in the germline V gene (reference sequence), CDR1 is SEHNR while CDR2 is FQNEAQ. The CDR3 runs 12 residues from the cysteine to the phenylalanine. Only the CDR3 part of the read is kept: 36 bases, read in frame from the first base.